The source of this T cell receptor beta chain is a study of cytomegalovirus exposure and HLA in healthy donors. On this clone: Its target is not known.

Deletions cut 8 bases from V and 1 base from J, with 8 bases between. Germline V gene data show CDR1 as SQVTM and CDR2 as ANQGSEA. CDR3 length: 11 residues. PCR involved 60 Vbeta and 13 Jbeta primers. The data were produced by immunoSEQ multiplex PCR, yet TCRdb's version contains in-frame clones alone and is incomplete. The table has fewer than 150,000 clones, 70% to 80% seen once; the top ten hold 2.7%. Donors showed nominal health when sampled, although they likely had unrecorded immune exposures. General study points: About 87% or about 30% of the time was how often most TCR beta V segments were productive, according to an earlier analysis.

The V gene is TRBV29-1, the J gene TRBJ1-1, with D hard to call. This receptor was identified in a woman in her 40s in good health and CMV-seropositive. The sequencing input was PBMCs. The CDR3 here is CSYSKNTEAFF. The CDR3 DNA follows: TGCAGCTACAGCAAGAACACTGAAGCTTTCTTT.